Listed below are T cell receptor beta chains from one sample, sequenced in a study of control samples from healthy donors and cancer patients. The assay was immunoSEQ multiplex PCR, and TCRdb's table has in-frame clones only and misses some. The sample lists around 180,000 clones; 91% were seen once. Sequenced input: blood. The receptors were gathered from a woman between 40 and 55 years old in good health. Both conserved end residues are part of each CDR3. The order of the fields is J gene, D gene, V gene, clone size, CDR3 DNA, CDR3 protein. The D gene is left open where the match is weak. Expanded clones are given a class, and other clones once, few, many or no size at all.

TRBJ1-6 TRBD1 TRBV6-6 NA TGTGCCAGCAGTTACTTGGGACAGGGAAATTCACCCCTCCACTTT CASSYLGQGNSPLHF
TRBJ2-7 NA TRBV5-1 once TGCGCCAGCAGCGCGCGGTCCTACGAGCAGTACTTC CASSARSYEQYF
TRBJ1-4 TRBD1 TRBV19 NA TGTGCCAGTAGTCCGGACAGGGGGCTGTTGTTTTTT CASSPDRGLLFF
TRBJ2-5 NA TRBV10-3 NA TGTGCCATCAGTGAGTCATGGGAGACCCAGTACTTC CAISESWETQYF
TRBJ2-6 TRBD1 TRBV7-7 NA TGTGCCAGCGGCGGACAGGGGGCTGGGGCCAACGTCCTGACTTTC CASGGQGAGANVLTF
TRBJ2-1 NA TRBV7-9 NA TGTGCCAGCTCTTTGGGGGTATTGAATGAGCAGTTCTTC CASSLGVLNEQFF
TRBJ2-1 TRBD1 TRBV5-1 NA TGCGCCAGCAGCCCACCTGACAGGGGGCAGTTCTTC CASSPPDRGQFF
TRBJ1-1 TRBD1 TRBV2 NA TGTGCCAGCAGCCTAACTACAGGGGACACGCGAGCTTTCTTT CASSLTTGDTRAFF
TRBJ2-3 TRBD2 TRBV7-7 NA TGTGCCAGCAGCCCGGGACTAGCGGTTAACACAGATACGCAGTATTTT CASSPGLAVNTDTQYF
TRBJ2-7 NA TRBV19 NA TGTGCCAGTATGAGGCGAGGGGGGTCGTCCTACGAGCAGTACTTC CASMRRGGSSYEQYF
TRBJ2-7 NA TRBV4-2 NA TGTGCCAGCAGCCCCCGAGATTTGAGATTCACCTACGAGCAGTACTTC CASSPRDLRFTYEQYF
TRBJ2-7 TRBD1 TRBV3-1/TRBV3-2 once TGTGCCAGCAGCCCTCGACAGGGGTACGAGCAGTACTTC CASSPRQGYEQYF
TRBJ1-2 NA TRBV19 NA TGTGCCAGTAGTATGGGGGGTATTGATGGCTACACCTTC CASSMGGIDGYTF
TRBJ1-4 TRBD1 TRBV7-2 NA TGTGCCAGCAGCTTAAGCTTAACAGGGGGTGAAAAACTGTTTTTT CASSLSLTGGEKLFF
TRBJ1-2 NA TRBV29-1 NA TGCAGCGCCTCGTCCGGGATCGGCTTATCAGACACCTTC CSASSGIGLSDTF
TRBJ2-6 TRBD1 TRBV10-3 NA TGTGCCATCAGAGGGACAGGGGTGGTCTCTGGGGCCAACGTCCTGACTTTC CAIRGTGVVSGANVLTF
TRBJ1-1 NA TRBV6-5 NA TGTGCCAGCAGTTACTTCGTCGGGGAGAACACTGAAGCTTTCTTT CASSYFVGENTEAFF
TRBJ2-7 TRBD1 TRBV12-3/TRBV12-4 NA TGTGCCAGCAGTTGGAGGACAGGGCTTGAGCAGTACTTC CASSWRTGLEQYF
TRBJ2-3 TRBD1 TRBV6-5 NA TGTGCCAGCAGAGTACAGGGGACAGATACGCAGTATTTT CASRVQGTDTQYF
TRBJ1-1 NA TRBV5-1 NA TGCGCCAGCAGCTTCAGGGTGAACACTGAAGCTTTCTTT CASSFRVNTEAFF
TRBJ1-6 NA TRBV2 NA TGTGCCAGCAGTGGTGGGCGGAGAGATAGTTCACCCCTCCACTTT CASSGGRRDSSPLHF
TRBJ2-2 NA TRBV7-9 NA TGTGCCAGCAGCTACGTATTCAGGGGAACCGGGGAGCTGTTTTTT CASSYVFRGTGELFF
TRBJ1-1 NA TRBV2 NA TGTGCCAGCAGTGAAGAGGGAGAGGGGAGCACTGAAGCTTTCTTT CASSEEGEGSTEAFF
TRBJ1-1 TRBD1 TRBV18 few TGTGCCAGCTCAACGGACAGGGGGCAGGACACTGAAGCTTTCTTT CASSTDRGQDTEAFF
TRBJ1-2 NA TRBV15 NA TGTGCCACCAGCCACACCCGGGACATCTATAGCTACACCTTC CATSHTRDIYSYTF
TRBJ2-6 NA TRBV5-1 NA TGCGCCAGCAGCCTGCTAGTAGGTCTCTCTGGGGCCAACGTCCTGACTTTC CASSLLVGLSGANVLTF
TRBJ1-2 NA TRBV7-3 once TGTGCCAGCAGCTCCCCGGACAGTAATGGCTACACCTTC CASSSPDSNGYTF